The 6 T cell receptor beta chains presented below share a single source sample, sequenced in a study of human T cells and chemical hapten exposure. Time point meaning: pre-sensitization, week 0. Treatment given: therapeutic diphenylcyclopropenone sensitization with weekly scalp DPC. TCRdb reprocessed the RACE reads via MiXCR and lists one record per CDR3 protein. The profile covers roughly 100,000 distinct CDR3 sequences, with 9.5% to 15% appearing a single time and 1.6% taken by the ten largest. The sample was whole blood, taken in connection with sensitization to the hapten diphenylcyclopropenone (DPC). All receptors derive from a woman aged 50 to 65 with alopecia areata. Some clones in this sample may be carry-over from other donors' samples.

This clonotype was found many times. V and J are TRBV5-6 and TRBJ2-3, with D unclear. The V and J ends lost 0 bases and 0 bases respectively, with 5 bases between them. Germline CDR1 reads SGHDT; CDR2 reads YYEEEE. The CDR3 is made up of 14 amino acids. Here the CDR3 reads CASSLGPSTDTQYF. Written as DNA, the CDR3 is TGTGCCAGCAGCTTGGGTCCCAGCACAGATACGCAGTATTTT.

The rearrangement joins TRBV11-2 to TRBJ2-1; D possibly uses TRBD1 or TRBD2 (5 bases each). Trimming shortened V by 5 bases and J by 5 bases, and 19 bases separated the two germline ends. CDR1 is SGHAT, CDR2 FQNNGV, per germline. This CDR3 has 16 residues. In DNA form, the CDR3 reads TGTGCCAGCAGCCGGGGCCTACTAGTCAATAACAATGAGCAGTTCTTC. It translates to CASSRGLLVNNNEQFF. The entire variable domain, with the rest obtained from reference TRBV11-2 and TRBJ2-1, is as follows: EAGVAQSPRYKIIEKRQSVAFWCNPISGHATLYWYQQILGQGPKLLIQFQNNGVVDDSQLPKDRFSAERLKGVDSTLKIQPAKLEDSAVYLCASSRGLLVNNNEQFFGPGTRLTVL.

The chain has TRBV14 and TRBJ2-7; D is unclear. Trimming left V 0 bases short and J 4 bases short, with 7 bases between. The length of the CDR3 is 13 residues. Looked up from germline, CDR1 is SGHDN and CDR2 is FVKESK. In DNA form, the CDR3 reads TGTGCCAGCAGCCAAGACCACATTTACGAGCAGTACTTC. Protein sequence: CASSQDHIYEQYF.

This clonotype showed up many times. The chain links TRBV18 to TRBJ2-3; D gene uncertain. This CDR3 comprises 15 residues. CDR1 and CDR2 from the germline V gene are KGHSH and LQKENI. Trimming removed 1 base from V and 0 bases from J, with 8 bases in between. The CDR3 loop reads CASSPRQASTDTQYF. DNA of the CDR3: TGTGCCAGCTCACCACGGCAGGCTAGCACAGATACGCAGTATTTT.

The chain couples TRBV2 to TRBJ2-1; the match to TRBD2 covers 9 bases. The CDR3 runs 13 residues. V was pared by 6 bases and J by 7 bases, with 4 bases of the junction left unmatched. Germline V gene sequence: CDR1 SNHLY, CDR2 FYNNEI. CDR3 residues: CASRSTSGNEQFF. The CDR3 DNA sequence: TGTGCCAGCAGATCTACTAGCGGGAATGAGCAGTTCTTC.

The chain is built from TRBV11-2 and TRBJ1-4; D is perhaps TRBD1 (5 bases). Between the trimmed V and J ends, which lost 2 bases and 6 bases, there was a span of 13 bases. The CDR3 runs to 15 residues. CDR1 and CDR2 from the germline V gene are SGHAT and FQNNGV. The CDR3 spells CASSLLGGSYEKLFF. The CDR3 DNA sequence: TGTGCCAGCAGCTTATTGGGGGGTTCGTATGAAAAACTGTTTTTT. The full variable domain, its missing parts supplied by reference TRBV11-2 and TRBJ1-4, is EAGVAQSPRYKIIEKRQSVAFWCNPISGHATLYWYQQILGQGPKLLIQFQNNGVVDDSQLPKDRFSAERLKGVDSTLKIQPAKLEDSAVYLCASSLLGGSYEKLFFGSGTQLSVL.